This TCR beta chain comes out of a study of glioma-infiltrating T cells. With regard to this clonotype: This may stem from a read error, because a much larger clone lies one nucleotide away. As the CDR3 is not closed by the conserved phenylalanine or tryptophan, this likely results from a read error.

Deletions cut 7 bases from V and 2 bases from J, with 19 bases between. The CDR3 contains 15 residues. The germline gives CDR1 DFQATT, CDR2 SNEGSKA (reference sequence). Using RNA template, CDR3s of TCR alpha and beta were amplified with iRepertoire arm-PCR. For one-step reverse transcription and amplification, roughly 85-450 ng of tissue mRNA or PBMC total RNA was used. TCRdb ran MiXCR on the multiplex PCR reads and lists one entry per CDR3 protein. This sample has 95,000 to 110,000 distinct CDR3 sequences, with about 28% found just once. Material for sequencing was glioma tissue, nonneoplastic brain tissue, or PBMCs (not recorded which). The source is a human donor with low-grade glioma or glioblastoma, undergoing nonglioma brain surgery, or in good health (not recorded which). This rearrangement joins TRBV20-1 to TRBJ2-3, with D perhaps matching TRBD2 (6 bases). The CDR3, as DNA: TGCAGTGAAGAAGGGGCTAGCGCGGACACAGATACGCAGTATTCT. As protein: CSEEGASADTDTQYS.